This T cell receptor beta chain was recorded in a study of T cells in Graves' hyperthyroidism and ophthalmopathy. Trimming shortened V by 3 bases and J by 3 bases, and 8 bases separated the two germline ends. CDR3 length: 13 amino acids. Germline loops: CDR1 SGHAT, CDR2 FQNNGV. This clonotype has at least ten counts. RNA transcripts were the template for amplifying TCR beta CDR3 regions. TCR CDR3 regions were first amplified by RT-PCR with HTBI primers. From the multiplex PCR reads, TCRdb called clonotypes with MiXCR, one entry per CDR3 protein. The sample consists of about 420,000 distinct CDR3 sequences, around 15% of them appearing once.

The rearrangement uses TRBV11-2 and TRBJ1-1; D gene unclear. Sequenced material: blood. This receptor was identified in a woman aged 18-29 years with Graves' hyperthyroidism. For the CDR3, the DNA is TGTGCCAGCAGCTTCCAAAGGGACACTGAAGCTTTCTTT. Protein product: CASSFQRDTEAFF.